This is a list of T cell receptor beta chains from one sample in a study of OX40 agonist ivuxolimab in advanced cancers. The repertoire was sequenced with immunoSEQ multiplex PCR; TCRdb's copy has only in-frame clones and lacks some. The sample contains more than 50,000 clones, 86% of which appear only once. The material was CD4+ or CD8+ T cells sorted from blood, obtained in a trial of the OX40 agonist ivuxolimab. The receptors were gathered from an adult with an advanced solid tumor such as melanoma, head and neck, liver or kidney cancer. Each CDR3 is given with its conserved first and last residue. Fields, in order: clone size, D gene, J gene, CDR3 length, V gene, CDR3 protein, CDR3 DNA. D genes are given only for firm matches. The listing skips clone size in some rows; elsewhere it reads once, few, many or a size class.

abundance: .
d_gene: .
j_gene: TRBJ1-1
len: 14
v_gene: TRBV5-1
CDR3aa: CASSLDTGNTEAFF
CDR3nt: TGCGCCAGCAGCTTGGATACAGGGAACACTGAAGCTTTCTTT

abundance: .
d_gene: .
j_gene: TRBJ2-1
len: 11
v_gene: TRBV10-3
CDR3aa: CATTTLNEQFF
CDR3nt: TGTGCCACCACAACGCTGAATGAGCAGTTCTTC

abundance: .
d_gene: .
j_gene: TRBJ2-5
len: 12
v_gene: TRBV29-1
CDR3aa: CSAGAVRRTQYF
CDR3nt: TGCAGCGCTGGGGCAGTCCGTCGGACCCAGTACTTC

abundance: .
d_gene: TRBD1
j_gene: TRBJ2-6
len: 14
v_gene: TRBV6-5
CDR3aa: CASSGTGGDNVLTF
CDR3nt: TGTGCCAGCAGCGGGACAGGGGGGGATAACGTCCTGACTTTC

abundance: .
d_gene: TRBD2
j_gene: TRBJ2-1
len: 15
v_gene: TRBV10-2
CDR3aa: CASSESPSGSNGQFF
CDR3nt: TGCGCCAGCAGTGAAAGCCCTAGCGGGTCCAATGGGCAGTTCTTC

abundance: .
d_gene: TRBD2
j_gene: TRBJ2-7
len: 13
v_gene: TRBV28
CDR3aa: CASRLVAGGPKYF
CDR3nt: TGTGCCAGCAGATTAGTGGCGGGAGGGCCTAAGTACTTC

abundance: .
d_gene: .
j_gene: TRBJ2-2
len: 14
v_gene: TRBV29-1
CDR3aa: CSYKWQGGTGELFF
CDR3nt: TGCAGCTATAAGTGGCAGGGTGGGACCGGGGAGCTGTTTTTT

abundance: .
d_gene: .
j_gene: TRBJ1-1
len: 13
v_gene: TRBV5-4
CDR3aa: CASSYTRGAEAFF
CDR3nt: TGTGCCAGCAGCTACACTAGGGGGGCTGAAGCTTTCTTT

abundance: .
d_gene: TRBD1
j_gene: TRBJ2-7
len: 15
v_gene: TRBV9
CDR3aa: CASSAQPQGAWEQYF
CDR3nt: TGTGCCAGCAGCGCCCAACCTCAGGGGGCGTGGGAGCAGTACTTC

abundance: .
d_gene: .
j_gene: TRBJ1-5
len: 15
v_gene: TRBV27
CDR3aa: CASSSYMGSNQPQHF
CDR3nt: TGTGCCAGCAGTTCATATATGGGTAGCAATCAGCCCCAGCATTTT

abundance: .
d_gene: TRBD1
j_gene: TRBJ1-2
len: 15
v_gene: TRBV18
CDR3aa: CASSPEQGALYGYTF
CDR3nt: TGTGCCAGCTCACCCGAACAGGGGGCTCTCTATGGCTACACCTTC

abundance: .
d_gene: .
j_gene: TRBJ2-1
len: 16
v_gene: TRBV2
CDR3aa: CASSPTAGQTYNEQFF
CDR3nt: TGTGCCAGCAGCCCTACTGCGGGACAGACCTACAATGAGCAGTTCTTC

abundance: few
d_gene: .
j_gene: TRBJ1-2
len: 15
v_gene: TRBV7-9
CDR3aa: CASSTSGLGSYGYTF
CDR3nt: TGTGCCAGCAGCACCTCTGGCTTGGGGAGCTATGGCTACACCTTC

abundance: .
d_gene: .
j_gene: TRBJ2-5
len: 13
v_gene: TRBV5-6
CDR3aa: CASSFGRMETQYF
CDR3nt: TGTGCCAGCAGCTTTGGCAGGATGGAGACCCAGTACTTC

abundance: .
d_gene: .
j_gene: TRBJ1-3
len: 15
v_gene: TRBV15
CDR3aa: CATSRDLGAGNTIYF
CDR3nt: TGTGCCACCAGCAGAGATCTGGGGGCTGGAAACACCATATATTTT

abundance: few
d_gene: .
j_gene: TRBJ2-5
len: 15
v_gene: TRBV4-1
CDR3aa: CASSQVGTLQETQYF
CDR3nt: TGCGCCAGCAGCCAAGTGGGGACGCTTCAAGAGACCCAGTACTTC

abundance: .
d_gene: .
j_gene: TRBJ2-5
len: 17
v_gene: TRBV12-1
CDR3aa: CASTLPRRQGSSRKQYF
CDR3nt: TGTGCCAGCACCCTTCCGCGACGACAGGGGAGTAGTAGGAAGCAGTACTTC

abundance: once
d_gene: .
j_gene: TRBJ1-5
len: 14
v_gene: TRBV5-8
CDR3aa: CASSPPLGQGVQHF
CDR3nt: TGTGCCAGCAGCCCACCTCTTGGGCAGGGCGTCCAGCATTTT

abundance: .
d_gene: TRBD2
j_gene: TRBJ2-5
len: 15
v_gene: TRBV2
CDR3aa: CASRTAGVGGETQYF
CDR3nt: TGTGCCAGCAGGACAGCGGGGGTCGGGGGGGAGACCCAGTACTTC

abundance: .
d_gene: TRBD2
j_gene: TRBJ2-7
len: 18
v_gene: TRBV15
CDR3aa: CATSNGAGLAGGAYEQYF
CDR3nt: TGTGCCACCAGCAACGGAGCGGGGTTAGCGGGAGGAGCGTACGAGCAGTACTTC

abundance: .
d_gene: .
j_gene: TRBJ1-2
len: 14
v_gene: TRBV2
CDR3aa: CASSERETIYGYTF
CDR3nt: TGTGCCAGCAGTGAAAGGGAAACCATCTATGGCTACACCTTC

abundance: few
d_gene: .
j_gene: TRBJ2-7
len: 12
v_gene: TRBV7-8
CDR3aa: CASSPDSQLRYF
CDR3nt: TGTGCCAGCAGCCCCGACAGCCAACTAAGGTACTTC

abundance: .
d_gene: .
j_gene: TRBJ2-7
len: 14
v_gene: TRBV5-6
CDR3aa: CASSLQGRFGEQYF
CDR3nt: TGTGCCAGCAGCTTACAGGGAAGGTTTGGCGAGCAGTACTTC

abundance: once
d_gene: .
j_gene: TRBJ2-3
len: 15
v_gene: TRBV28
CDR3aa: CASPPGQVQEDTQYF
CDR3nt: TGTGCCAGCCCACCTGGGCAGGTTCAAGAGGATACGCAGTATTTT

abundance: .
d_gene: TRBD1
j_gene: TRBJ2-7
len: 15
v_gene: TRBV11-2
CDR3aa: CASSLVDRGTYEQYF
CDR3nt: TGTGCCAGCAGCTTAGTGGACAGGGGGACCTACGAGCAGTACTTC

abundance: .
d_gene: .
j_gene: TRBJ1-3
len: 15
v_gene: TRBV18
CDR3aa: CASSPSGQTGNTIYF
CDR3nt: TGTGCCAGCTCACCGAGCGGCCAAACTGGAAACACCATATATTTT

abundance: .
d_gene: TRBD2
j_gene: TRBJ2-1
len: 16
v_gene: TRBV18
CDR3aa: CASSPLLSSGDNEQFF
CDR3nt: TGTGCCAGCTCACCCCTCCTGTCTAGCGGGGACAATGAGCAGTTCTTC

abundance: few
d_gene: TRBD1
j_gene: TRBJ1-1
len: 14
v_gene: TRBV19
CDR3aa: CASSPWDSNTEAFF
CDR3nt: TGTGCCAGTAGTCCGTGGGACAGCAACACTGAAGCTTTCTTT

abundance: .
d_gene: .
j_gene: TRBJ2-1
len: 12
v_gene: TRBV5-6
CDR3aa: CASSSGAFRQFF
CDR3nt: TGTGCCAGCAGTTCAGGGGCGTTTCGGCAGTTCTTC

abundance: .
d_gene: TRBD1
j_gene: TRBJ2-7
len: 15
v_gene: TRBV18
CDR3aa: CASSPWSPGGYEQYF
CDR3nt: TGTGCCAGCTCACCATGGTCTCCAGGGGGATACGAGCAGTACTTC

abundance: medium-sized
d_gene: .
j_gene: TRBJ1-1
len: 14
v_gene: TRBV6-1
CDR3aa: CASSRGLQDTEAFF
CDR3nt: TGTGCCAGCAGTCGGGGATTGCAGGACACTGAAGCTTTCTTT

abundance: .
d_gene: .
j_gene: TRBJ2-7
len: 11
v_gene: TRBV6-5
CDR3aa: CASSYGVAQYF
CDR3nt: TGTGCCAGCAGTTACGGGGTAGCGCAGTACTTC

abundance: .
d_gene: .
j_gene: TRBJ1-2
len: 13
v_gene: TRBV19
CDR3aa: CASWGHLGYGYTF
CDR3nt: TGTGCCAGCTGGGGACATTTGGGCTATGGCTACACCTTC

abundance: .
d_gene: .
j_gene: TRBJ1-5
len: 16
v_gene: TRBV19
CDR3aa: CASSIIGARGNQPQHF
CDR3nt: TGTGCCAGTAGTATTATAGGGGCCAGGGGCAATCAGCCCCAGCATTTT

abundance: .
d_gene: TRBD2
j_gene: TRBJ2-2
len: 14
v_gene: TRBV7-7
CDR3aa: CASSSGLATGELFF
CDR3nt: TGTGCTAGCAGCTCGGGACTAGCGACCGGGGAGCTGTTTTTT

abundance: .
d_gene: TRBD2
j_gene: TRBJ2-7
len: 13
v_gene: TRBV11-3
CDR3aa: CASSPPGGGEQYF
CDR3nt: TGTGCCAGCAGCCCCCCCGGGGGGGGCGAGCAGTACTTC

abundance: .
d_gene: .
j_gene: TRBJ2-7
len: 11
v_gene: TRBV27
CDR3aa: CATGGVYEQYF
CDR3nt: TGTGCCACCGGGGGTGTCTACGAGCAGTACTTC

abundance: .
d_gene: TRBD1
j_gene: TRBJ1-1
len: 16
v_gene: TRBV4-1
CDR3aa: CASSYPPPDRATEAFF
CDR3nt: TGCGCCAGCAGCTATCCACCCCCGGACAGGGCCACTGAAGCTTTCTTT

abundance: .
d_gene: TRBD2
j_gene: TRBJ2-5
len: 17
v_gene: TRBV4-2
CDR3aa: CASSQASLAGGSRTQYF
CDR3nt: TGTGCCAGCAGCCAAGCGTCCCTAGCGGGGGGGTCTAGGACCCAGTACTTC

abundance: once
d_gene: .
j_gene: TRBJ1-3
len: 15
v_gene: TRBV6-5
CDR3aa: CASSLTNFPGNTIYF
CDR3nt: TGTGCCAGCAGCTTAACTAATTTTCCGGGAAACACCATATATTTT

abundance: .
d_gene: .
j_gene: TRBJ2-2
len: 12
v_gene: TRBV19
CDR3aa: CASSVGFGELFF
CDR3nt: TGTGCCAGTAGTGTCGGATTCGGGGAGCTGTTTTTT

abundance: .
d_gene: .
j_gene: TRBJ1-3
len: 16
v_gene: TRBV21-1
CDR3aa: CASSTSRGANGNTIYF
CDR3nt: TGTGCCAGCAGCACCAGCCGGGGGGCTAATGGAAACACCATATATTTT

abundance: .
d_gene: .
j_gene: TRBJ2-3
len: 12
v_gene: TRBV11-2
CDR3aa: CASSPGEGPQYF
CDR3nt: TGTGCCAGCAGCCCAGGGGAGGGGCCCCAGTATTTT

abundance: .
d_gene: TRBD1
j_gene: TRBJ2-7
len: 16
v_gene: TRBV6-5
CDR3aa: CASSFDGGQGPYEQYF
CDR3nt: TGTGCCAGCAGTTTTGATGGGGGACAGGGGCCCTACGAGCAGTACTTC

abundance: .
d_gene: .
j_gene: TRBJ1-3
len: 14
v_gene: TRBV7-9
CDR3aa: CASSLSVGGNTIYF
CDR3nt: TGTGCCAGCAGCTTGTCGGTTGGTGGAAACACCATATATTTT

abundance: .
d_gene: .
j_gene: TRBJ2-5
len: 12
v_gene: TRBV2
CDR3aa: CASSEASRDEYF
CDR3nt: TGTGCCAGCAGTGAAGCGTCCAGGGATGAGTACTTC

abundance: .
d_gene: TRBD2
j_gene: TRBJ2-5
len: 15
v_gene: TRBV5-1
CDR3aa: CASSPRLAGGETQYF
CDR3nt: TGCGCCAGCAGCCCAAGACTAGCGGGGGGAGAGACCCAGTACTTC

abundance: .
d_gene: TRBD2
j_gene: TRBJ2-3
len: 13
v_gene: TRBV29-1
CDR3aa: CSVVSGGTDTQYF
CDR3nt: TGCAGCGTTGTAAGCGGGGGCACAGATACGCAGTATTTT

abundance: .
d_gene: TRBD1
j_gene: TRBJ1-2
len: 15
v_gene: TRBV18
CDR3aa: CASSPEDRDNYGYTF
CDR3nt: TGTGCCAGCTCACCCGAGGACAGGGATAACTATGGCTACACCTTC

abundance: .
d_gene: TRBD1
j_gene: TRBJ1-5
len: 14
v_gene: TRBV2
CDR3aa: CASGGTGGRQPQHF
CDR3nt: TGTGCCAGCGGAGGGACAGGGGGGAGACAGCCCCAGCATTTT

abundance: .
d_gene: .
j_gene: TRBJ2-2
len: 15
v_gene: TRBV9
CDR3aa: CASSPRRSYTGELFF
CDR3nt: TGTGCCAGCAGCCCGCGGCGTTCGTACACCGGGGAGCTGTTTTTT

abundance: once
d_gene: TRBD1
j_gene: TRBJ2-4
len: 16
v_gene: TRBV18
CDR3aa: CASSPRQGGAKNIQYF
CDR3nt: TGTGCCAGCTCACCACGACAGGGGGGTGCCAAAAACATTCAGTACTTC

abundance: .
d_gene: TRBD2
j_gene: TRBJ2-1
len: 18
v_gene: TRBV25-1
CDR3aa: CATRAPPGTSGIYNEQFF
CDR3nt: TGTGCCACCAGAGCCCCTCCCGGGACTAGCGGGATCTACAATGAGCAGTTCTTC

abundance: once
d_gene: .
j_gene: TRBJ2-7
len: 16
v_gene: TRBV7-9
CDR3aa: CASSLDPGKSSYEQYF
CDR3nt: TGTGCCAGCAGCTTAGACCCGGGCAAGAGCTCCTACGAGCAGTACTTC

abundance: .
d_gene: .
j_gene: TRBJ1-3
len: 12
v_gene: TRBV4-2
CDR3aa: CASSQDRNTIYF
CDR3nt: TGTGCCAGCAGCCAAGATCGCAACACCATATATTTT